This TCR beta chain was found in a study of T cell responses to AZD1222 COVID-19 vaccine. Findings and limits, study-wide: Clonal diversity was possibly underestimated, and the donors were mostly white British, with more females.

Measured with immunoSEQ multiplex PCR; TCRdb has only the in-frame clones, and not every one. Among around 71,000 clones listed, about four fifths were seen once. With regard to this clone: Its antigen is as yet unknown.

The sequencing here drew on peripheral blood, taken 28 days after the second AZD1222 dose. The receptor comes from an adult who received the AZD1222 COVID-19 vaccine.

The CDR3 sequence is CASRRTVQETQYF. For the CDR3, the DNA is TGTGCCAGCCGACGGACCGTACAAGAGACCCAGTACTTC. The chain recombines TRBV18 with TRBJ2-5; D is unresolved. The CDR3 has 13 residues. Germline CDR1 reads KGHSH; CDR2 reads LQKENI. Trimming cost V 8 bases and J 2 bases, with 12 bases left between them.